The present entry profiles one T cell receptor (beta chain) with its context. V was pared by 0 bases and J by 9 bases, with 13 bases between. The CDR3 is 14 residues long. The V gene's germline CDR1 is SGHRS and CDR2 YFSETQ. This sample is part of a study of regulatory T cells in long-lasting Graves disease. Time point denoted: newly diagnosed GD, antithyroid drugs for less than 3 months. Isolated PBMC RNA provided the starting material for the TCR library. HTBI primers from iRepertoire and Arm-PCR of CDR3 regions yielded the TCR beta libraries. MiXCR, run by TCRdb on the multiplex PCR reads, gives a single entry per CDR3 protein. The table includes roughly 500,000 distinct CDR3 sequences, 14% detected once. The same data also went into a second study, on T cells in Graves' hyperthyroidism and ophthalmopathy.

The V gene is TRBV5-1, the J gene TRBJ2-1, with D possibly being TRBD1 (6 bases). This TCR was recovered from a woman in her fifties or sixties with Graves disease. This sample comprised peripheral blood mononuclear cells (PBMCs), obtained at new diagnosis, from a patient treated with antithyroid drugs. The CDR3 reads CASSLDRVFSEQFF. The CDR3 nucleotides read TGCGCCAGCAGCTTGGACAGGGTCTTCAGTGAGCAGTTCTTC. Variable domain in full (rest from reference TRBV5-1 and TRBJ2-1): KAGVTQTPRYLIKTRGQQVTLSCSPISGHRSVSWYQQTPGQGLQFLFEYFSETQRNKGNFPGRFSGRQFSNSRSEMNVSTLELGDSALYLCASSLDRVFSEQFFGPGTRLTVL.